This is a list of T cell receptor beta chains from one sample in a study of blood T cells in healthy people across ages. TCRdb re-called the 5' RACE reads through MiXCR, storing one row per CDR3 protein. The data contain some 890,000 distinct CDR3 sequences, almost 30% of them singletons. The same specimen was also included in a second study, on T cells of mothers and their children.

Sequencing was done on a sample of blood. The receptor source for this set is a woman aged 35 to 49 in good health. CDR3s include the opening cysteine and the closing phenylalanine or tryptophan. A D gene is named only where the DNA matches it firmly. The size field is filled for only some rows; it gives once, few, many or a size class.

TRBV19	16	TRBJ2-1	-	-	TGTGCCACCGAGGACCTAGGGACCGGCTCCTACAATGAGCAGTTCTTC	CATEDLGTGSYNEQFF
TRBV20-1	15	TRBJ1-5	few	-	TGCAGTGCCGGAGAACCGCTCCCTAGCAATCAGCCCCAGCATTTT	CSAGEPLPSNQPQHF
TRBV18	15	TRBJ2-7	-	TRBD1	TGTGCCAGCTCCCCAAAGAAGGGACAGAACTACGAGCAGTACTTC	CASSPKKGQNYEQYF
TRBV7-9	13	TRBJ2-7	many	-	TGTGCCAGCAGAGACCGTGATCTCTACGAGCAGTACTTC	CASRDRDLYEQYF
TRBV2	15	TRBJ2-1	-	-	TGTGCCACCCTTTCTGGCGACGAGGCCTACAATGAGCAGTTCTTC	CATLSGDEAYNEQFF
TRBV28	14	TRBJ2-7	-	-	TGTGCCAGCTTGGGGAACGAGGGATCCTACGAGCAGTACTTC	CASLGNEGSYEQYF
TRBV12-3/TRBV12-4	16	TRBJ1-5	-	-	TGTGCCAGCAGTTTAGCTTCCGGGAACTTTAATCAGCCCCAGCATTTT	CASSLASGNFNQPQHF
TRBV6-5	15	TRBJ2-5	many	-	TGTGCCAGCAGTTACCTCCGGGGGGCTGAAGAGACCCAGTACTTC	CASSYLRGAEETQYF
TRBV7-8	15	TRBJ2-3	few	-	TGTGCCAGCAGCTTAGCAGTCTACCGCACAGATACGCAGTATTTT	CASSLAVYRTDTQYF
TRBV29-1	12	TRBJ1-5	many	-	TGCAGCGCGGGGTATAGGGGGCAGCCCCAGCATTTT	CSAGYRGQPQHF
TRBV14	13	TRBJ1-1	many	-	TGCGCCAGCAGCCAAGACAGGAACACTGAAGCTTTCTTT	CASSQDRNTEAFF
TRBV25-1	16	TRBJ2-3	-	TRBD1	TGTGCCAGCAGTGACTCTGGACAGGTACGCACAGATACGCAGTATTTT	CASSDSGQVRTDTQYF
TRBV18	14	TRBJ2-5	few	-	TGTGCCAGCTCACCACCGGACAGATCAGAGACCCAGTACTTC	CASSPPDRSETQYF
TRBV5-1	14	TRBJ1-1	-	TRBD1	TGCGCCAGCAGCTTGACAGGGGTCAGCACTGAAGCTTTCTTT	CASSLTGVSTEAFF
TRBV7-8	14	TRBJ2-1	-	TRBD1	TGTGCCAGCAGCTTTGTACAGGGGTGCAATGAGCAGTTCTTC	CASSFVQGCNEQFF
TRBV4-1	14	TRBJ2-7	many	-	TGCGCCAGCAGCCAAGTATCCTCGTCCTACGAGCAGTACTTC	CASSQVSSSYEQYF
TRBV20-1	14	TRBJ2-1	-	TRBD2	TGCAGTGCTCATACTAGCGGGAATTACAATGAGCAGTTCTTC	CSAHTSGNYNEQFF
TRBV5-1	16	TRBJ2-7	few	TRBD1	TGCGCCAGCAGTTTTACCGGGACAGGGCTCTCCTACGAGCAGTACTTC	CASSFTGTGLSYEQYF
TRBV28	15	TRBJ2-1	many	TRBD2	TGTGCCAGCAGTCCGCTAGCGGGGGGGAACAATGAGCAGTTCTTC	CASSPLAGGNNEQFF
TRBV7-3	13	TRBJ2-7	-	TRBD1	TGTGCCAGCAGCTCCGGACAGGGCCACGAGCAGTACTTC	CASSSGQGHEQYF
TRBV2	14	TRBJ1-1	-	TRBD1	TGTGCCAGCAGTCCGACAGGGGTGAACACTGAAGCTTTCTTT	CASSPTGVNTEAFF
TRBV4-1	15	TRBJ1-1	few	-	TGCGCCAGCAGCCAAGTGCTCATCCCGAACACTGAAGCTTTCTTT	CASSQVLIPNTEAFF
TRBV7-2	17	TRBJ2-4	many	TRBD2	TGTGCCAGCAGCTTAGGACTAGCGGGGGGGCCCAAAAACATTCAGTACTTC	CASSLGLAGGPKNIQYF
TRBV7-9	16	TRBJ2-6	-	-	TGTGCCAGCAGCCCCTACCCCGGCTCTGGGGCCAACGTCCGGACTTTC	CASSPYPGSGANVRTF
TRBV12-3/TRBV12-4	14	TRBJ2-3	-	TRBD1	TGTGCCAGCAGTTTACGACAGGGTCAAGATGCGCAGTATTTT	CASSLRQGQDAQYF
TRBV28	13	TRBJ1-1	-	-	TGTGCCAGCAGCCTCCCCGGGCCATTTGAAGCTTTCTTT	CASSLPGPFEAFF
TRBV14	14	TRBJ1-6	many	TRBD1	TGTGCCAGCAGCCCCACAGGGGTAAATTCACCCCTCCACTTT	CASSPTGVNSPLHF
TRBV9	15	TRBJ2-1	-	TRBD2	TGTGCCAGCAGCGTTGGACTAGCGGGGAAAGAGACCCAGTTCTTC	CASSVGLAGKETQFF
TRBV6-1	15	TRBJ2-3	-	-	TGTGCCAGCAGTGAAGGGACAATCTACACAGATACGCAGTATTTT	CASSEGTIYTDTQYF
TRBV20-1	14	TRBJ2-1	-	TRBD2	TGCAGTGCTCACTTAGCGGGAGATTTTAATGAGCAGTTCTTC	CSAHLAGDFNEQFF
TRBV12-3/TRBV12-4	14	TRBJ1-5	-	-	TGTGCCAGCAGTAGGGACTTCCCGCTCGGCAACCGGCATTTT	CASSRDFPLGNRHF
TRBV10-3	12	TRBJ1-2	-	-	TGTGCCATCAGTGAGCCTCAGTATGGCTACACCTTC	CAISEPQYGYTF
TRBV20-1	11	TRBJ2-5	few	TRBD2	TGCAGTGCTGGACTAGGACAGACCCAGTACTTC	CSAGLGQTQYF
TRBV20-1	12	TRBJ2-5	many	-	TGCAGTGCCTCGTTCCAGGGAGAGACCCAGTACTTC	CSASFQGETQYF
TRBV6-2/TRBV6-3	14	TRBJ2-7	-	TRBD2	TGTGCCAGGGCCCCGGTAGCGGGCCCCTACGAGCAGTACTTC	CARAPVAGPYEQYF
TRBV3-1	11	TRBJ2-5	many	-	TGTGCCAGCAGCCAGGTCAGGGGCCAGTACTTC	CASSQVRGQYF
TRBV5-1	15	TRBJ2-6	-	-	TGCGCCAGCAGCTCCTCAGGAACTGGGGCCAACGTCCGGACTTTC	CASSSSGTGANVRTF
TRBV7-2	16	TRBJ2-7	many	TRBD2	TGTGCCAGCAGCTATATAGGTAGCGGGGGCCTCTACGAGCAGTACTTC	CASSYIGSGGLYEQYF
TRBV24-1	14	TRBJ2-3	-	-	TGTGCCACCAGTGATCGGACAAACACAGATACGCAGTATTTT	CATSDRTNTDTQYF
TRBV7-9	16	TRBJ1-4	few	TRBD1	TGTGCCAGCAGCTATGGACAGGGGGCTTCCTATGAAAAACTGTTTTTT	CASSYGQGASYEKLFF
TRBV3-1	13	TRBJ1-2	-	-	TGTGCCAGCAGCCAAGTCGAAAGCTCTGGCTACACCTTC	CASSQVESSGYTF
TRBV4-1	16	TRBJ2-5	-	-	TGCGCCAGCAGCCCCGGTGGGCAGGGATTCCAAGAGACCCAGTACTTC	CASSPGGQGFQETQYF
TRBV28	12	TRBJ1-1	-	-	TGTGCCGGCAGTTTAGGTAGACTTGAAGCTTTCTTT	CAGSLGRLEAFF
TRBV27	19	TRBJ2-7	-	TRBD2	TGTGCCAGCAGTTTATCCGGGACTAGCGGGGGTGCCTTCTACTACGAGCAGTACTTC	CASSLSGTSGGAFYYEQYF
TRBV2	16	TRBJ1-5	-	TRBD1	TGTGCCAGCAGTGGTGGGGACAGGGGAGGCAATCAGCCCCAGCATTTT	CASSGGDRGGNQPQHF
TRBV6-6	14	TRBJ1-4	many	-	TGTGCCAGCAGTACCGGACAGTCTAATGAAAAACTGTTTTTT	CASSTGQSNEKLFF
TRBV20-1	15	TRBJ2-7	many	TRBD1	TGCAGTGCTAGAGAAAGGGACAGGGGGCTCTACGAGCAGTACTTC	CSARERDRGLYEQYF
TRBV20-1	14	TRBJ2-7	many	-	TGCAGTGCTAGAGGCTCGGTTCACTCCTACGAGCAGTACTTC	CSARGSVHSYEQYF
TRBV7-9	19	TRBJ1-6	few	TRBD1	TGTGCCAGCAGTCCCCTCCCGGGACAGGTTTTTGGAGGGAATTCACCCCTCCACTTT	CASSPLPGQVFGGNSPLHF
TRBV10-3	12	TRBJ2-3	many	TRBD1	TGTGCCACACAGGGGACGACAGATACGCAGTATTTT	CATQGTTDTQYF
TRBV7-3	14	TRBJ2-1	-	-	TGTGCCAGCAGCTTATCCGCAGGGTGGAATGAGCAGTTCTTC	CASSLSAGWNEQFF
TRBV28	16	TRBJ2-3	few	TRBD2	TGTGCCAGCAGTTCCGAGACAGTCCTAGCGGGAGATACGCAGTATTTT	CASSSETVLAGDTQYF
TRBV12-3/TRBV12-4	14	TRBJ2-1	-	TRBD1	TGTGCCAGCAGGGCCGGGACAGGGAACAATGAGCAGTTCTTC	CASRAGTGNNEQFF
TRBV27	13	TRBJ1-2	many	-	TGTGCCAGCAGTGCACAGGGACGGTATGGCTACACCTTC	CASSAQGRYGYTF
TRBV7-8	13	TRBJ2-7	many	-	TGTGCCAGCAGCTCCCGGACGGACTACGAGCAGTACTTC	CASSSRTDYEQYF
TRBV7-2	17	TRBJ1-6	-	TRBD1	TGTGCCAGCAGCCCCAGAGAACCAGGGGGGCCTAATTCACCCCTCCACTTT	CASSPREPGGPNSPLHF
TRBV12-3/TRBV12-4	13	TRBJ2-1	-	-	TGTGCCAGCAGTTTTCGTCCGGTGGGTGAGCAGTTCTTC	CASSFRPVGEQFF
TRBV19	14	TRBJ2-1	many	-	TGTGCCAGTAGTATCTTATTAACGGGGAATGAGCAGTTCTTC	CASSILLTGNEQFF
TRBV28	15	TRBJ2-7	-	TRBD1	TGTGCCAGCAGTTCTGGGGGGACAGGGATCGACGAGCAGTACTTC	CASSSGGTGIDEQYF